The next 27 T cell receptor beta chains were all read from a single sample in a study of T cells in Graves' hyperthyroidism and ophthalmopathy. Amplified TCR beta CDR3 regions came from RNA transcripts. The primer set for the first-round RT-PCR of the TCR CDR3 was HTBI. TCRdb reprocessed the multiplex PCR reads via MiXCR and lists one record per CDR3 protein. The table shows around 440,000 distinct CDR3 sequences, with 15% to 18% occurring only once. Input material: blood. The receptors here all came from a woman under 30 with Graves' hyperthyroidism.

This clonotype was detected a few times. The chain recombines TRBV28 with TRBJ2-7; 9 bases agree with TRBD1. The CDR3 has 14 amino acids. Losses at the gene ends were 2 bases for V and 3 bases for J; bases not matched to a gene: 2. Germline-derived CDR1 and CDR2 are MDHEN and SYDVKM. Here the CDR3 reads CASSLRGQGYEQYF. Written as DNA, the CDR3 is TGTGCCAGCAGTTTACGGGGACAGGGCTACGAGCAGTACTTC.

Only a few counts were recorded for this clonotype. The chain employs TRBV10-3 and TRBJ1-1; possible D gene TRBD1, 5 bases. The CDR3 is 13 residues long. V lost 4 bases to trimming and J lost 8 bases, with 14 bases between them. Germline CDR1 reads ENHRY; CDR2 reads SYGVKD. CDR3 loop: CAISGYRGGEAFF. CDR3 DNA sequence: TGTGCCATCAGTGGGTATAGGGGTGGGGAAGCTTTCTTT.

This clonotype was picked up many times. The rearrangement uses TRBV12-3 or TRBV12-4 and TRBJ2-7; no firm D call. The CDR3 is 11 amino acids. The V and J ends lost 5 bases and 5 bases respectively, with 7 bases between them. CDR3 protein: CASSPDDEQYF. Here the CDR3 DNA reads TGTGCCAGCAGTCCCGACGACGAGCAGTACTTC.

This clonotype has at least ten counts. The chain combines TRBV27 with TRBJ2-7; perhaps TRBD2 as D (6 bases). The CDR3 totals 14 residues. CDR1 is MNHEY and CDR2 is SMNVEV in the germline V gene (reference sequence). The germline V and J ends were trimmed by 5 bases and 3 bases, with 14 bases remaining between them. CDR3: CASSLSGEGYEQYF. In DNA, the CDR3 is TGTGCCAGCAGTCTTTCGGGGGAAGGCTACGAGCAGTACTTC.

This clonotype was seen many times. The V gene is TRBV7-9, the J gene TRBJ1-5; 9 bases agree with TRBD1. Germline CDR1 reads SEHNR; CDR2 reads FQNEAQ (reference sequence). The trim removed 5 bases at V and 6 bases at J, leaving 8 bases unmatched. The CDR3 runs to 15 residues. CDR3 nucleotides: TGTGCCAGCAGCCCTAGTGGGACAGGGCCTCAGCCCCAGCATTTT. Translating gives CASSPSGTGPQPQHF. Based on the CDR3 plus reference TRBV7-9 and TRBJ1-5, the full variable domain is DTGVSQNPRHKITKRGQNVTFRCDPISEHNRLYWYRQTLGQGPEFLTYFQNEAQLEKSRLLSDRFSAERPKGSFSTLEIQRTEQGDSAMYLCASSPSGTGPQPQHFGDGTRLSIL.

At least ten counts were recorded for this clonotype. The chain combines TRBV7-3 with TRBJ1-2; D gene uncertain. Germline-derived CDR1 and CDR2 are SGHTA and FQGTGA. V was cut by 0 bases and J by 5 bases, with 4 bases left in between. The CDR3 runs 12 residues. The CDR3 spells CASSLTGYGYTF. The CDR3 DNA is TGTGCCAGCAGCTTAACGGGTTATGGCTACACCTTC.

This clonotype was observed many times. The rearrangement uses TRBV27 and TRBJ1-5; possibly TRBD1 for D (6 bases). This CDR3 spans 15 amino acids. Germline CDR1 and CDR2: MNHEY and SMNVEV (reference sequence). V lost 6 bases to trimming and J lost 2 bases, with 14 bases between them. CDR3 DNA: TGTGCCAGCAGAACACAGGGAGCTGGCAATCAGCCCCAGCATTTT. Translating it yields CASRTQGAGNQPQHF.

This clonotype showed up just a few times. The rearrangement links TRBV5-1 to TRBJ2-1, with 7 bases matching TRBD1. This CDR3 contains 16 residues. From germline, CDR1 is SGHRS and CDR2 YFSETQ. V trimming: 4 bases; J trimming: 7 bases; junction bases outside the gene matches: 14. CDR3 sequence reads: CASSRPGTAAGNEQFF. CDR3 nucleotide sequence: TGCGCCAGCAGCAGGCCCGGGACAGCGGCTGGGAATGAGCAGTTCTTC. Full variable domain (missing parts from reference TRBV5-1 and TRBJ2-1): KAGVTQTPRYLIKTRGQQVTLSCSPISGHRSVSWYQQTPGQGLQFLFEYFSETQRNKGNFPGRFSGRQFSNSRSEMNVSTLELGDSALYLCASSRPGTAAGNEQFFGPGTRLTVL.

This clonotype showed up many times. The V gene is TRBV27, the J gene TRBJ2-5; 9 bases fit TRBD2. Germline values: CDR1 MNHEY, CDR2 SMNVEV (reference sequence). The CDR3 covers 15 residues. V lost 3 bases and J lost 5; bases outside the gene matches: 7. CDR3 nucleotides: TGTGCCAGCAGTTTTCTTAGCGGGAGTGAGGAGACCCAGTACTTC. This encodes CASSFLSGSEETQYF.

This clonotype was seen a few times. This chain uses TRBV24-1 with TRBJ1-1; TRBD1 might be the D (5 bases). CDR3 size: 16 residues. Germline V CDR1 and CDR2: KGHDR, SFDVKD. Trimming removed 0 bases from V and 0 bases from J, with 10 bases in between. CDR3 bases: TGTGCCACCAGTGATTTGAAGCAGGGTCTGAACACTGAAGCTTTCTTT. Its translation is CATSDLKQGLNTEAFF.

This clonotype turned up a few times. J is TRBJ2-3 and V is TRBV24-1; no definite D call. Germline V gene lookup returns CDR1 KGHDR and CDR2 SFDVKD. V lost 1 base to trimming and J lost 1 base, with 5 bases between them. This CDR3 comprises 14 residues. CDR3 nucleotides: TGTGCCACCAGTGATTTCAGCCGCACAGATACGCAGTATTTT. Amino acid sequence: CATSDFSRTDTQYF.

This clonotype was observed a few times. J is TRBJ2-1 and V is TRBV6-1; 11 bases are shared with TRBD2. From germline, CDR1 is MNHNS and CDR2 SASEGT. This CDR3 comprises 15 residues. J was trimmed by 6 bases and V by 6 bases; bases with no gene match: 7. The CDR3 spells CASSSLAGAVNEQFF. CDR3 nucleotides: TGTGCCAGCAGCTCACTAGCGGGAGCGGTCAATGAGCAGTTCTTC.

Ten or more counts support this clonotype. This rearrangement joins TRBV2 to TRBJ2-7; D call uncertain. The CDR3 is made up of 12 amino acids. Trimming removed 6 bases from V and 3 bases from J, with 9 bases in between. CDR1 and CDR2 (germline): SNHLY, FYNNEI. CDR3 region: CASRTDGYEQYF. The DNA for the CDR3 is TGTGCCAGCAGAACCGACGGCTACGAGCAGTACTTC.

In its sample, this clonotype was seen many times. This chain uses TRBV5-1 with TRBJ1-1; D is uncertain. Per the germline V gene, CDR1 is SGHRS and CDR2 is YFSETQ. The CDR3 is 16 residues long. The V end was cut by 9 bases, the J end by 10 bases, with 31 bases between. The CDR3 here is CANHDAAEVRIFRAFF. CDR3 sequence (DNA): TGCGCCAATCACGACGCGGCAGAGGTCAGGATCTTCCGAGCTTTCTTT.

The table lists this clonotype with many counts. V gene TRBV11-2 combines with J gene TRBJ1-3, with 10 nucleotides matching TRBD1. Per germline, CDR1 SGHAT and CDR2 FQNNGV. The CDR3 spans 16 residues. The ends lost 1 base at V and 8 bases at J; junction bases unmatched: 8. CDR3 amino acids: CASSLGAGTGDYTIYF. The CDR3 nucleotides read TGTGCCAGCAGCTTAGGGGCCGGGACAGGGGATTACACCATATATTTT.

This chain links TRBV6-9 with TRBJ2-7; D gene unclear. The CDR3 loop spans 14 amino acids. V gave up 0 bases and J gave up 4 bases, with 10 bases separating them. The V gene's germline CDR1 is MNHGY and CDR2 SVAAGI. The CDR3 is CASSYSSSAYEQYF. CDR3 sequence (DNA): TGTGCCAGCAGTTATTCTAGCTCCGCTTACGAGCAGTACTTC.

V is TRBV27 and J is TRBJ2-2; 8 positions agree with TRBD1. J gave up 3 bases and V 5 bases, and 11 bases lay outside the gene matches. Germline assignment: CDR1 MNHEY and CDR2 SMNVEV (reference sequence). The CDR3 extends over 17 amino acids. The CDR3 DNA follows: TGTGCCAGCAGTCCGTTCCGGGACAGGCCCTACACCGGGGAGCTGTTTTTT. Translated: CASSPFRDRPYTGELFF.

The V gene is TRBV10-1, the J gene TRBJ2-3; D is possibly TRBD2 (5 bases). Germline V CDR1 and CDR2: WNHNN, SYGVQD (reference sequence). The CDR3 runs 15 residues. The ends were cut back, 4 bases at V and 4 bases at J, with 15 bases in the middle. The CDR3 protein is CASSGVGLGADTQYF. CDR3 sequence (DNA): TGCGCCAGCAGTGGAGTAGGGCTGGGAGCAGATACGCAGTATTTT.

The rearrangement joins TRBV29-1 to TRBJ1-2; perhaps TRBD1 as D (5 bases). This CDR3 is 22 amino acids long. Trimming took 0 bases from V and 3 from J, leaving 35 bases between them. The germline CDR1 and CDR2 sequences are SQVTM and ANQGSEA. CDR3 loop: CSVEDGPGRPGDGSDSYYGYTF. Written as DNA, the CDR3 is TGCAGCGTTGAAGATGGTCCCGGTCGCCCGGGGGATGGGTCAGATTCGTACTATGGCTACACCTTC.

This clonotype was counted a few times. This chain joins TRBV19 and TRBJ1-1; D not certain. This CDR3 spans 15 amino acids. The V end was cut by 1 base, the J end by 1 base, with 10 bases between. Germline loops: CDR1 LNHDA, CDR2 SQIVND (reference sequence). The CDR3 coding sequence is TGTGCCAGTAGTATAGGCGTAGGGCCGAACACTGAAGCTTTCTTT. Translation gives CASSIGVGPNTEAFF.

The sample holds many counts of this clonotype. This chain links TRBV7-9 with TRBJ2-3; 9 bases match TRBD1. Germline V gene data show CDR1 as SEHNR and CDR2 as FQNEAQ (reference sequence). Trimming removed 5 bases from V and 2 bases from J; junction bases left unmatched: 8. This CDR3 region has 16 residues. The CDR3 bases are TGTGCCAGCAGCCCCCGGGACAGGGAGATCACAGATACGCAGTATTTT. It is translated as CASSPRDREITDTQYF.

CDR3 protein: CASSSFTGYEQYF. The CDR3 DNA follows: TGCGCCAGCAGCTCCTTTACAGGATACGAGCAGTACTTC. The rearrangement uses TRBV5-1 and TRBJ2-7, with a possible D match to TRBD1 (5 bases). CDR3 length: 13 amino acids. CDR1 and CDR2 (germline): SGHRS, YFSETQ. Trimming took 3 bases from V and 4 from J, leaving 11 bases between them.

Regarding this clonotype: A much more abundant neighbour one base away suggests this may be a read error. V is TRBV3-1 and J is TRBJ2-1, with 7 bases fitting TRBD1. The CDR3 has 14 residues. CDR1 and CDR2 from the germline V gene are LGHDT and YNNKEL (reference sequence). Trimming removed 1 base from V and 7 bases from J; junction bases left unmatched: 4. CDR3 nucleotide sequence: TGTGCCAGCAGCCAAGGACAGGGTAAGAATGAGCAGTTCTTC. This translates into CASSQGQGKNEQFF.

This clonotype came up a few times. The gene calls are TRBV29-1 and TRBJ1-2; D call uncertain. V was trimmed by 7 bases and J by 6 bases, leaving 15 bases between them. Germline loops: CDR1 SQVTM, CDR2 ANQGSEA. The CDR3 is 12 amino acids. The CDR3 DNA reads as TGCAGCGCCGAACATGGGCGCAATGGCTACACCTTC. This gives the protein CSAEHGRNGYTF.

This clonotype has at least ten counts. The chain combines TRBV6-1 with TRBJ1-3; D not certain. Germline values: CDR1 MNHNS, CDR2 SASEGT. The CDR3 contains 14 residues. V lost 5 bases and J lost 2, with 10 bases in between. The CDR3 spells CASSFRTAGNTIYF. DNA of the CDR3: TGTGCCAGCAGTTTTCGGACGGCTGGAAACACCATATATTTT.

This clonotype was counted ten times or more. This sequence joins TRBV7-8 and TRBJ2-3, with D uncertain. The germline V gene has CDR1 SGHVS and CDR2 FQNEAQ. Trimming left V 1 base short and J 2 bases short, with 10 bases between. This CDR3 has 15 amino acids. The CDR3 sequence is CASSLGVALTDTQYF. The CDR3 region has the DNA TGTGCCAGCAGCTTAGGGGTTGCTCTCACAGATACGCAGTATTTT.

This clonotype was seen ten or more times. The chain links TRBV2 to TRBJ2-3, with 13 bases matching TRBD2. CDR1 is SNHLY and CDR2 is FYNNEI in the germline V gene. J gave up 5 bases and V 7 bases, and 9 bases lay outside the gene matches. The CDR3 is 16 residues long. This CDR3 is CASIGLAGETRDTQYF. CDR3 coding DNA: TGTGCCAGCATTGGACTAGCGGGGGAAACAAGAGATACGCAGTATTTT.